This T cell receptor (beta chain) was recovered during a study of blood T cells in healthy people across ages. Study outcomes and limitations: Long-lived donors carried more naive CD4+ cells and greater diversity than aged donors. Any conclusive comparison of naive versus antigen-experienced cells was prevented by using unsorted PBMCs. The study regarded diversity estimates from one million T cells as underestimates.

Turning to this clonotype: The antigen remains undetermined.

A second PCR of roughly 6 to 12 cycles used a sample-barcoded 5' primer and a J-beta primer mix. TCRdb reanalysed the 5' RACE reads using MiXCR and keeps one entry per CDR3 protein. The table shows under 950,000 distinct CDR3 sequences, with 22% occurring only once. This sequence was found in a man between 65 and 80 years old in good health. Sequencing input: blood.

The chain's CDR3 is CASSTPGTATDTQYF. CDR3 nucleotide sequence: TGTGCCAGCAGCACACCAGGGACAGCCACAGATACGCAGTATTTT. The rearrangement joins TRBV7-6 to TRBJ2-3; TRBD1 aligns across 7 bases. Germline V gives CDR1 SGHVS, CDR2 FNYEAQ. J lost 2 bases, V lost 5 bases, and 7 bases had no gene match. The CDR3 has 15 amino acids.